The TCR beta chain described here comes from a study of regulatory T cells in long-lasting Graves disease. Assembly of TCR beta libraries relied on iRepertoire HTBI primers together with Arm-PCR of CDR3 regions. TCRdb used MiXCR to reprocess the multiplex PCR reads, holding one entry per CDR3 protein. The profile shows roughly 450,000 distinct CDR3 sequences, less than 25% of them singletons. This clonotype was counted only a few times. Looked up from germline, CDR1 is SGHTA and CDR2 is FQGNSA. J was trimmed by 2 bases and V by 5 bases; bases with no gene match: 14. The CDR3 is 19 residues long. Time point defined: persistent/refractory GD, antithyroid drugs over 5 years with positive TRAb. Following extraction of RNA from PBMCs, that RNA was used to make the TCR library.

The input for sequencing was peripheral blood mononuclear cells (PBMCs), taken when the disease was refractory, from a patient treated with antithyroid drugs. This receptor was taken from a female donor with Graves disease. V is TRBV7-2 and J is TRBJ2-5, with 13 bases aligning to TRBD2. CDR3 DNA: TGTGCCAGCAGCGCCCGGACTAGCGGGAGTTTTTGGAATCAAGAGACCCAGTACTTC. Translating gives CASSARTSGSFWNQETQYF.